This T cell receptor beta chain was sequenced during a study of beta chain features in type 1 diabetes. Study observations and caveats: Using cDNA template may skew counts toward highly expressing activated cells. A potential PCR bias toward shorter templates would be equal in patient and control samples. Type 1 diabetes patients had TCRB CDR3s that were shorter (moderately but significantly so) in all four CD4+ subsets.

To note about this clone: Its target is unknown. At one boundary the junction diverges from the germline segment, which might be a read error.

Reverse transcription of all isolated RNA meant that expressed TCRB transcripts were sequenced. Some clones are missing from TCRdb's copy, which holds only in-frame ones; the method was immunoSEQ multiplex PCR. The sample carries under 400,000 clones, about 15% recorded once. The CDR3 totals 16 residues. The V gene's germline CDR1 is MNHNS and CDR2 SASEGT. Purities in excess of 95% were seen in all sorted populations. This clonotype was obtained from a young man in good health. Source material: central memory CD4+ T cells from blood. The chain uses TRBV6-1 and TRBJ2-3, with a tentative D call TRBD1 (5 bases). CDR3 loop: CAISETRIGGTDTQYF. In nucleotides, the CDR3 is TGTGCCATCAGTGAGACCCGAATAGGGGGCACAGATACGCAGTATTTT.